The 14 T cell receptor beta chains listed next were all sequenced from one sample in a study of cytomegalovirus exposure and HLA in healthy donors. PCR was performed using 60 Vbeta and 13 Jbeta primers. Some clones are missing from TCRdb's copy, which holds only in-frame ones; the method was immunoSEQ multiplex PCR. Its table records roughly 57,000 clones. The sequenced sample consisted of PBMCs. Receptors were obtained from a woman under 40 in good health and CMV-seropositive.

CDR3 protein: CSVGGQGGIQETQYF. The CDR3 DNA is TGCAGCGTTGGGGGACAGGGTGGGATCCAAGAGACCCAGTACTTC. The rearrangement joins TRBV29-1 to TRBJ2-5; 9 nucleotides line up with TRBD1. Germline V gene sequence: CDR1 SQVTM, CDR2 ANQGSEA. V shed 4 bases and J 1 base; nucleotides not matched to a gene: 7. The CDR3 is 15 amino acids.

The rearrangement links TRBV30 to TRBJ2-7; TRBD2 agrees at 14 bases. Germline V lookup: CDR1 GTSNPN, CDR2 SVGIG (reference sequence). The CDR3 loop spans 14 amino acids. The V segment lost 5 bases and the J segment 6 bases; nucleotides outside the gene matches: 6. CDR3 in DNA: TGTGCCTGGTCCTCGGGACTAGCGGGGGCCGAGCAGTACTTC. This translates into CAWSSGLAGAEQYF.

This sequence joins TRBV9 and TRBJ1-6; D might be TRBD1 (6 bases). This CDR3 has 13 residues. V was trimmed by 3 bases and J by 13 bases, leaving 14 bases between them. Germline-derived CDR1 and CDR2 are SGDLS and YYNGEE. This CDR3 is CASSAGGTIPLHF. CDR3 DNA: TGTGCCAGCAGCGCGGGGGGCACCATTCCCCTCCACTTT.

V and J are TRBV30 and TRBJ1-1; 7 bases align to TRBD1. This CDR3 is built from 13 residues. The V segment lost 2 bases and the J segment 5 bases; nucleotides outside the gene matches: 5. Germline V gene sequence: CDR1 GTSNPN, CDR2 SVGIG (reference sequence). Written as DNA, the CDR3 is TGTGCCTGGAGTAAGGGGGCTGGTACTGAAGCTTTCTTT. Translated: CAWSKGAGTEAFF.

The V gene is TRBV29-1, the J gene TRBJ2-7, with D tentatively TRBD2 (6 bases). The CDR3 totals 13 residues. Trimming shortened V by 7 bases and J by 3 bases, and 16 bases separated the two germline ends. Germline values: CDR1 SQVTM, CDR2 ANQGSEA. The CDR3 nucleotides are TGCAGCGACATGGAGGGGACGGGCTACGAGCAGTACTTC. The encoded protein is CSDMEGTGYEQYF.

The chain joins TRBV10-3 to TRBJ1-1; 8 bases align to TRBD1. Germline lookup yields CDR1 ENHRY and CDR2 SYGVKD. The CDR3 consists of 13 residues. V lost 6 bases to trimming and J lost 4 bases; unmatched junction nucleotides: 4. The CDR3 coding sequence is TGTGCCATCAGCGACACAGGGGGCACTGAAGCTTTCTTT. Translated: CAISDTGGTEAFF.

This chain uses TRBV4-1 with TRBJ2-7; 9 bases align to TRBD1. Germline V lookup: CDR1 MGHRA, CDR2 YSYEKL. The CDR3 totals 12 residues. The ends lost 5 bases at V and 6 bases at J; junction bases unmatched: 2. This chain's CDR3 is CASSWGQGEQYF. The CDR3 DNA is TGCGCCAGCAGCTGGGGACAGGGCGAGCAGTACTTC.

V gene TRBV29-1 combines with J gene TRBJ2-7, with TRBD1 matching over 8 bases. The junction had 4 bases not matched to a gene; V was cut back by 0 bases and J by 0 bases. The CDR3 loop spans 15 amino acids. Germline V gene data show CDR1 as SQVTM and CDR2 as ANQGSEA. The CDR3 DNA sequence: TGCAGCGTTGAAGATGCGACAGGGGACTCCTACGAGCAGTACTTC. Its translation: CSVEDATGDSYEQYF.

The rearrangement links TRBV6-1 to TRBJ2-1; 7 nucleotides agree with TRBD2. V lost 3 bases, J lost 9 bases, and 8 bases stayed unmatched. The CDR3 has 14 residues. Germline V CDR1 and CDR2: MNHNS, SASEGT. CDR3 sequence (DNA): TGTGCCAGCAGTGAGAACGGGGGGATGGTTGAGCAGTTCTTC. It is translated as CASSENGGMVEQFF.

The J gene is TRBJ2-7, the V gene TRBV11-2; D perhaps matches TRBD1 (6 bases). The germline CDR1 and CDR2 sequences are SGHAT and FQNNGV. This CDR3 comprises 16 residues. The V gene lost 1 base and the J gene lost 0 bases, with 13 bases spanning the gap. The CDR3 reads CASSLVLQGSSYEQYF. The DNA of the CDR3 is TGTGCCAGCAGCTTAGTTTTACAGGGAAGCTCCTACGAGCAGTACTTC.

The rearrangement links TRBV11-2 to TRBJ1-2; perhaps TRBD1 as D (6 bases). CDR1 is SGHAT, CDR2 FQNNGV, per germline. V lost 5 bases, J lost 7 bases, and 14 bases lay in between. There are 13 residues in the CDR3. The CDR3 nucleotides read TGTGCCAGCAGCCGAACAGGGTATCGTGGCTACACCTTC. Translation gives CASSRTGYRGYTF.

With respect to this clone: This CDR3 fails to terminate in the conserved phenylalanine or tryptophan, so it likely reflects a read error. Because the CDR3's place on the DNA is in doubt, the DNA is left out and the CDR3 is given as listed by TCRdb. This chain joins TRBV19 and TRBJ1-2; the table names TRBD1, a call not compared with the DNA. Looked up from germline, CDR1 is LNHDA and CDR2 is SQIVND (reference sequence). From its first to its last residue, the CDR3 has 10 amino acids. This CDR3 reads CASSTGVRQG.

The chain employs TRBV5-6 and TRBJ2-1; TRBD1 matches at 7 bases. Trimming cost V 5 bases and J 1 base; bases outside gene matches: 3. CDR1 and CDR2 from the germline V gene are SGHDT and YYEEEE. The CDR3 is 14 amino acids. In DNA form, the CDR3 reads TGTGCCAGCAGGACAGGGCGATCCTACAATGAGCAGTTCTTC. Translation: CASRTGRSYNEQFF.

CDR3 region: CASSPNRASNTEAFF. CDR3 bases: TGCGCCAGCAGTCCCAACAGGGCCTCGAACACTGAAGCTTTCTTT. This chain connects TRBV23-1 to TRBJ1-1, with TRBD1 as a possible D gene (6 bases). TRBV23-1 falls under the ORF class, with uncertain function. The CDR3 is 15 amino acids. With 4 bases removed from V and 1 base from J, the gap between germline ends came to 13 bases.